There are many counts of the clone carrying this TCR beta chain. Its antigen is currently unknown. Trimming pared 0 bases from V and 1 base from J, leaving 7 bases between. Germline V gene lookup returns CDR1 LNHNV and CDR2 YYDKDF (reference sequence). The length of the CDR3 is 16 residues. The data originate from a study of T cell repertoires in cytomegalovirus infection. Overall study: From public TCR beta signatures came an indication of both CMV infection and matching HLA type. General study findings and limits: CMV-specific TCR beta clonotypes restricted by HLA-C dominated the ex vivo response.

TCRdb reprocessed the reads with MiXCR, giving one entry per CDR3 protein. The sample lists around 300,000 distinct CDR3 sequences, 20% to 25% seen once, with approximately 19% in the top ten. The TCR was taken from a human donor in good health (CMV status not recorded). Some clones in this sample may be carry-over from other donors' samples. The chain employs TRBV15 and TRBJ2-6, with a possible D match to TRBD2 (5 bases). The sample consisted of cultured PBMCs, taken from culture after CMV antigen stimulation. The CDR3 protein is CATSRDEGSGANVLTF. Here the CDR3 DNA reads TGTGCCACCAGCAGAGATGAGGGTTCTGGGGCCAACGTCCTGACTTTC.